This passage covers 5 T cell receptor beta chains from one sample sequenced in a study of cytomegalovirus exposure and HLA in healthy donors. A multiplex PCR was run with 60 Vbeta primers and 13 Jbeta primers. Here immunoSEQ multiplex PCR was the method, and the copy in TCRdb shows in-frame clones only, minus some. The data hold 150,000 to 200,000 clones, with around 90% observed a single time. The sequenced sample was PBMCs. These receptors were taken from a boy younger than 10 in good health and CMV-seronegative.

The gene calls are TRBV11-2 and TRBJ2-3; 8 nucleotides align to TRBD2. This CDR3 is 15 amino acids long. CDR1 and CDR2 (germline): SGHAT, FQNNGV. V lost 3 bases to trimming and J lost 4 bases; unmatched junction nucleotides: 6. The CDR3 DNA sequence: TGTGCCAGCAGCTTCGGACGGGGGGGCCCAGATACGCAGTATTTT. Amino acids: CASSFGRGGPDTQYF.

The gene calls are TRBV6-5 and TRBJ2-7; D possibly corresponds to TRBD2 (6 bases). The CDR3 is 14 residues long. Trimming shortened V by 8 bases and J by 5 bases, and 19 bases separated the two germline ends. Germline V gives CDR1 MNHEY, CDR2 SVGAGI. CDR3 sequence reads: CASRRGIISNEQYF. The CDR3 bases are TGTGCCAGCCGGCGGGGAATTATCTCAAACGAGCAGTACTTC.

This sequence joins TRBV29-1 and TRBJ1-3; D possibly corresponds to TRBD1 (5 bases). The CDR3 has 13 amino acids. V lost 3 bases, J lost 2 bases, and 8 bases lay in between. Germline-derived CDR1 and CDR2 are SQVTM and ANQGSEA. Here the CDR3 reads CSVDAGTGNTIYF. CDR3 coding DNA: TGCAGCGTTGACGCAGGGACTGGAAACACCATATATTTT.

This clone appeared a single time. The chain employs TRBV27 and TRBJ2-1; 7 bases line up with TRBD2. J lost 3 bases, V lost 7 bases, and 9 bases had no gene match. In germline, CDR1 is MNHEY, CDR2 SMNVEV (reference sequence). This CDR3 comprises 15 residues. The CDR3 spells CASNPLERGYNEQFF. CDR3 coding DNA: TGTGCCAGCAACCCCCTCGAGCGGGGCTACAATGAGCAGTTCTTC.

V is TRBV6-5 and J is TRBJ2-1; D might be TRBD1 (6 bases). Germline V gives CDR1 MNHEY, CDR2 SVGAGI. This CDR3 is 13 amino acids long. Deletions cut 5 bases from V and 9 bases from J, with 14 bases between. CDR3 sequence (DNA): TGTGCCAGCAGTGCAACAGGGTACGGTGAGCAGTTCTTC. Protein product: CASSATGYGEQFF.